The present T cell receptor (beta chain) was sequenced within a study of blood T cell repertoires in COVID-19. Sequencing was performed with immunoSEQ multiplex PCR; in TCRdb, only in-frame clones are kept and a portion is missing. This sample carries hundreds of thousands of clones, about 80% of them seen once, and the ten largest clones take around 1.9%. Germline V lookup: CDR1 MNHEY, CDR2 SVGAGI. The V and J ends lost 1 base and 1 base, in that order; junction bases with no gene match: 2. This CDR3 is built from 15 residues. This clone was seen just once. The chain is built from TRBV6-5 and TRBJ1-1, with 8 bases matching TRBD1. Sequenced: peripheral blood. The sequence derives from a woman at least 80 years old with acute or convalescent COVID-19. The CDR3, as DNA: TGTGCCAGCAGTTACTTCGGGACAGGGAACACTGAAGCTTTCTTT. Its protein is CASSYFGTGNTEAFF.